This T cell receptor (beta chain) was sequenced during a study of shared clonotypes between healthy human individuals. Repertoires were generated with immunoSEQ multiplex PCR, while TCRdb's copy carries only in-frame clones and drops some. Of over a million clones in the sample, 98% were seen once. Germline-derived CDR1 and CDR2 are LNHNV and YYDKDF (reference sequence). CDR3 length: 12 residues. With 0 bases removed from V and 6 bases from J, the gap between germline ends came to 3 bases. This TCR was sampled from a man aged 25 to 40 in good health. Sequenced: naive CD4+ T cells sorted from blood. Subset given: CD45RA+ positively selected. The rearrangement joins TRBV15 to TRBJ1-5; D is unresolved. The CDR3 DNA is TGTGCCACCAGCAGAGATATTCAGCCCCAGCATTTT. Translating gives CATSRDIQPQHF.